This TCR beta chain stems from a study of T cell repertoires in cytomegalovirus infection. Trimming pared 3 bases from V and 2 bases from J, leaving 15 bases between. The germline V gene has CDR1 GTSNPN and CDR2 SVGIG (reference sequence). The CDR3 is 15 amino acids. TCRdb recomputed calls from the reads with MiXCR, one row per CDR3 protein. Of some 590,000 distinct CDR3 sequences in the sample, over 35% were seen once. The table lists this clonotype with a count of one. Antigen specificity is unknown. The chain couples TRBV30 to TRBJ2-3; a possible D gene is TRBD2 (6 bases). The TCR sequence derives from a human donor in good health (CMV status not recorded). Some clones in this sample may be carry-over from other donors' samples. This specimen consisted of cultured PBMCs, obtained from culture after CMV antigen stimulation. The CDR3 nucleotides are TGTGCCTGGAGCGCAGGACTAACACACACAGATACGCAGTATTTT. Protein product: CAWSAGLTHTDTQYF.